This T cell receptor beta chain was obtained from a study of T cell changes during pregnancy in multiple sclerosis (dated by TCRdb to about 2019). For the wider study: In women with multiple sclerosis, the researchers looked at how the T cell repertoire shifted as pregnancy progressed.

The germline V gene (reference sequence) sets CDR1 to PRHDT and CDR2 to FYEKMQ. The junction carries 11 bases between V and J, which are trimmed by 5 bases and 4 bases respectively. The CDR3 starts with the cysteine, ends with the phenylalanine, and has 13 residues. Only the CDR3 part of the read is kept: 39 bases, read in frame from the first base. The library was obtained by the immunoSEQ multiplex PCR assay. As stored in TCRdb, this immuneACCESS dataset retains in-frame rearrangements with V and J assigned. A fraction of the clones does not appear; measured against another copy, unresolved V genes explain less than half of the discrepancy, and the remainder lacks a known reason. Recorded for this sample are roughly 44,000 clones; approximately 90% of them occurred a single time. Of the sample, about 5.5% falls within the top ten clones. Turning to this clone: Its specific antigen is unknown. The input lacks base qualities; no much larger clone sits a single base away.

The sequence links TRBV13 to TRBJ2-5, and possibly TRBD1, on 6 matching bases. The receptor's source is a female donor in good health, enrolled as a control in a pregnancy study. This material consisted of CD8+ T cells from peripheral blood mononuclear cells, taken after pregnancy. Read as DNA, the sequence is TGTGCCAGCAGCATACAGGGTGGAGAGACCCAGTACTTC. Translation gives CASSIQGGETQYF. The full variable domain, completed from the reference TRBV13 and TRBJ2-5 proteins outside the CDR3, reads AAGVIQSPRHLIKEKRETATLKCYPIPRHDTVYWYQQGPGQDPQFLISFYEKMQSDKGSIPDRFSAQQFSDYHSELNMSSLELGDSALYFCASSIQGGETQYFGPGTRLLVL.